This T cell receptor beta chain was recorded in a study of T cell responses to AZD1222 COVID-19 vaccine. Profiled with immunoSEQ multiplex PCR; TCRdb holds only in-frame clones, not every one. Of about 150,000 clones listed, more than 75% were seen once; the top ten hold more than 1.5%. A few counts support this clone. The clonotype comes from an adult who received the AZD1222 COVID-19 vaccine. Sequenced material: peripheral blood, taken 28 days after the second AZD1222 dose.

The CDR3 bases are TGCGCCAGCAGCCAAGCTGCCGGACAGGGCTACGAGCAGTACTTC. Amino acid sequence: CASSQAAGQGYEQYF. The gene calls are TRBV4-1 and TRBJ2-7, with 8 bases identical to TRBD1. The CDR3 runs to 15 residues. Germline V gives CDR1 MGHRA, CDR2 YSYEKL. Trimming removed 1 base from V and 3 bases from J; junction bases left unmatched: 5.